This passage covers 8 T cell receptor beta chains from one sample sequenced in a study of T cells after yellow fever vaccination. TCRdb ran MiXCR on the 5' RACE reads and lists one entry per CDR3 protein. Counted here are over 110,000 distinct CDR3 sequences, 7.7% occurring once; the ten biggest clones make up 0.73%. The sample consisted of CD4+ T cells sorted from PBMCs, taken 5 days after the yellow fever booster vaccination. Receptors originate from a man younger than 45 who received the YFV17D yellow fever vaccine.

This clonotype was observed at least ten times. This chain uses TRBV10-3 with TRBJ2-5; D possibly corresponds to TRBD1 (5 bases). Germline loops: CDR1 ENHRY, CDR2 SYGVKD. The length of the CDR3 is 15 residues. The V gene lost 3 bases and the J gene lost 2 bases, with 13 bases spanning the gap. The CDR3 sequence is CAISDPDTLQETQYF. Here the CDR3 DNA reads TGTGCCATCAGTGATCCGGACACCCTACAAGAGACCCAGTACTTC.

This clonotype is a singleton in its sample. A much larger clonotype is one base distant, so this may be a read error. The chain joins TRBV7-8 to TRBJ2-1; 12 nucleotides line up with TRBD1. The germline V gene has CDR1 SGHVS and CDR2 FQNEAQ. This CDR3 is 16 amino acids long. As DNA, the CDR3 is TGTGCCAGCAGCTTGGGACAGGGGGCAGCGTACAATGAGCAGCTCTTC. The encoded protein is CASSLGQGAAYNEQLF.

This clonotype was recorded at least ten times. The chain joins TRBV2 to TRBJ1-2; no clear D gene. CDR1 and CDR2 (germline): SNHLY, FYNNEI. The CDR3 is made up of 12 amino acids. V dropped 5 bases and J dropped 4 bases, with 8 bases sitting between them. The CDR3 region is CASSLVSYGYTF. In DNA, the CDR3 is TGTGCCAGCAGTCTAGTTTCCTATGGCTACACCTTC.

This clonotype was counted between two and nine times. This sequence joins TRBV30 and TRBJ2-5; 7 positions match TRBD2. The germline V gene has CDR1 GTSNPN and CDR2 SVGIG (reference sequence). Trimming removed 4 bases from V and 6 bases from J; junction bases left unmatched: 8. This CDR3 comprises 13 residues. The CDR3: CAWMQQGGKTQYF. The CDR3, as DNA: TGTGCCTGGATGCAGCAGGGAGGGAAGACCCAGTACTTC.

This clonotype was found many times. The rearrangement joins TRBV20-1 to TRBJ1-2; D is ambiguous. Trimming stripped 3 bases from V and 7 bases from J, with 12 bases between. The CDR3 sequence is 12 residues long. Germline V lookup: CDR1 DFQATT, CDR2 SNEGSKA (reference sequence). The CDR3 coding sequence is TGCAGTGCTAGTCACCGGGCTTCTGGCTACACCTTC. Translation: CSASHRASGYTF.

The chain joins TRBV6-1 to TRBJ2-2; no firm D call. This CDR3 is 13 amino acids long. Between the trimmed V and J ends, which lost 5 bases and 4 bases, there was a span of 8 bases. From germline, CDR1 is MNHNS and CDR2 SASEGT. The CDR3 bases are TGTGCCAGCAGTCGAAAGGGCACCGGGGAGCTGTTTTTT. Protein: CASSRKGTGELFF.

In this sample, this clonotype turned up many times. This CDR3 reads CASSYRGRMNTEAFF. The CDR3, as DNA: TGTGCCAGCAGTTACAGGGGTCGAATGAACACTGAAGCTTTCTTT. The J gene is TRBJ1-1, the V gene TRBV6-5; D perhaps matches TRBD1 (5 bases). CDR1 is MNHEY, CDR2 SVGAGI, per germline. The CDR3 totals 15 residues. The V and J ends lost 2 bases and 0 bases respectively, with 10 bases between them.

This clonotype was observed many times. The V and J genes are TRBV20-1 and TRBJ2-7; no firm D call. The CDR3 contains 13 residues. CDR1 and CDR2 (germline): DFQATT, SNEGSKA (reference sequence). V lost 2 bases to trimming and J lost 0 bases, with 8 bases between them. In nucleotides, the CDR3 is TGCAGTGCTAGATCCCGGTACTCCTACGAGCAGTACTTC. It encodes CSARSRYSYEQYF.